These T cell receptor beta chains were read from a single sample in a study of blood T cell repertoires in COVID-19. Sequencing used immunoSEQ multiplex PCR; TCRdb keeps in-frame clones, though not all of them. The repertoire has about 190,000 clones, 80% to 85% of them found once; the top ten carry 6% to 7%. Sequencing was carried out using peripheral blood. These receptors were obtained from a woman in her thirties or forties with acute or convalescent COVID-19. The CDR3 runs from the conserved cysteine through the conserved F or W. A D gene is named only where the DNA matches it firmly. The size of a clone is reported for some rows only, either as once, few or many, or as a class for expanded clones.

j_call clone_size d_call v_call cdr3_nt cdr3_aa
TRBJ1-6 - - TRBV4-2 TGTGCCAGCAGCCCAGGCGTTAATAATTCACCCCTCCACTTT CASSPGVNNSPLHF
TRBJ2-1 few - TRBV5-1 TGCGCCAGCAGGGCTGGAGGGACGAACAATGAGCAGTTCTTC CASRAGGTNNEQFF
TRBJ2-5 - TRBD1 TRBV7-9 TGTGCCAGCAGCTTAGCGCAGGGGGCGTTGGGGACCCAGTACTTC CASSLAQGALGTQYF
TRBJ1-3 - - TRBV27 TGTGCCAGCAGCCGGACACGTTCGACGGGAAACACCATATATTTT CASSRTRSTGNTIYF
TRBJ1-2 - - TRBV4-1 TGCGCCAGCAGCCTGAGGGGGTTGGGCGGCTACACCTTC CASSLRGLGGYTF
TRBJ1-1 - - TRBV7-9 TGTGCCAGCAGCCCAGGGGCCCTTGATAACACTGAAGCTTTCTTT CASSPGALDNTEAFF
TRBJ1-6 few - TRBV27 TGTGCCAGCAGTTTATTAGCCCCTAATTCACCCCTCCACTTT CASSLLAPNSPLHF
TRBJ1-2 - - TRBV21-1 TGTGCCAGCAGCTTAGGTAACAGGAACTATGGCTACACCTTC CASSLGNRNYGYTF
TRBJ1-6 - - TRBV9 TGTGCCAGCAGCCCCTCGGAGTCCTATAATTCACCCCTCCACTTT CASSPSESYNSPLHF
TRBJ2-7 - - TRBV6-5 TGTGCCAGCAGTACATCGTTCTACGAGCAGTACTTC CASSTSFYEQYF
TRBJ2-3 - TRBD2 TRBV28 TGTGCCAGCAGTTTATGGGCTAGCGGGGGGACTATAGATACGCAGTATTTT CASSLWASGGTIDTQYF
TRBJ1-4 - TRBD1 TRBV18 TGTGCCAGCTCACCAAGGACAGGGGTAAACGAAAAACTGTTTTTT CASSPRTGVNEKLFF
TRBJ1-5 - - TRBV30 TGTGCCTGGACAGGGGATGGCAATCAGCCCCAGCATTTT CAWTGDGNQPQHF
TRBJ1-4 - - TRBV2 TGTGCCAGCAGTGGGGAGGTCGGGAATGAAAAACTGTTTTTT CASSGEVGNEKLFF
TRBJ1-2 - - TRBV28 TGTGCCAGCAGGGAGGGAAGGAGAAATGAGGGCTACACCTTC CASREGRRNEGYTF
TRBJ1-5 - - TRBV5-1 TGCGCCAGCAGCTTGGGGGGGGACCAGCCCCAGCATTTT CASSLGGDQPQHF
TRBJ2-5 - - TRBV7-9 TGTGCCAGCAGCCCCCGGGAAGAGACCCAGTACTTC CASSPREETQYF
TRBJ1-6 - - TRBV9 TGTGCCAGCAGCGTAGGGATGGGGGGATATAATTCACCCCTCCACTTT CASSVGMGGYNSPLHF
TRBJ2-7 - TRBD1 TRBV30 TGTGCCTGGAGTGTTAAGGGGGCATACGAGCAGTACTTC CAWSVKGAYEQYF
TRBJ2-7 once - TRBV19 TGTGCCAGTAGTATAGATTACACTCGGGGGTTCTACGAGCAGTACTTC CASSIDYTRGFYEQYF
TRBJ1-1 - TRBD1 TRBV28 TGTGCCAGCAGTTTTTACCAATCCGACTCTCTCCGTACACAGGGGGGAGGGACTGAAGCTTTCTTT CASSFYQSDSLRTQGGGTEAFF
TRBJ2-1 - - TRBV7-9 TGTGCCAGCAGCTCCTCGACAGACAACAATGAGCAGTTCTTC CASSSSTDNNEQFF
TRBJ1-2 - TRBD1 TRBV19 TGTGCCAGTACCCTCCCCCCGGACAGGGACCATGGCTACACCTTC CASTLPPDRDHGYTF
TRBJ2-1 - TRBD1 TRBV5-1 TGCGCCAGCAGCCTTGACAGGGGCGCCAATGAGCAGTTCTTC CASSLDRGANEQFF
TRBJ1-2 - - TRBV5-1 TGCGCCAGCAGCTTGACGGGAAGGGAAGCTGGCTACACCTTC CASSLTGREAGYTF
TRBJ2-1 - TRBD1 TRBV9 TGTGCCAGCAGCGTATTACCGACAGGGGGCGATGAGCAGTTCTTC CASSVLPTGGDEQFF
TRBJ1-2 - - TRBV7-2 TGTGCCAGCAGCTGGGACCCAGGAGGGGCCAACTATGGCTACACCTTC CASSWDPGGANYGYTF
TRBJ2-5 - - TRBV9 TGTGCCAGCGCGCAAGGGGGTGTGGAGACCCAGTACTTC CASAQGGVETQYF
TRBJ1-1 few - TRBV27 TGTGCCAGCAGTTTTAAGAATTGGGGGACTTTGAACACTGAAGCTTTCTTT CASSFKNWGTLNTEAFF
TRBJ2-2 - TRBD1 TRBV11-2 TGTGCCAGCAGGGAAGGACAGGGGCACACCGGGGAGCTGTTTTTT CASREGQGHTGELFF
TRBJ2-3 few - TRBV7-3 TGTGCCAGCAGCCTGCGTATCGCTCCCACAGATACGCAGTATTTT CASSLRIAPTDTQYF
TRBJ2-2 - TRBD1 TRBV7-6 TGTGCCAGCAGCGACGCTGACAGGGGGCTCACCGGGGAGCTGTTTTTT CASSDADRGLTGELFF
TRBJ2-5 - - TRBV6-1 TGTGCCAGCAGTGAGTTGTGGGCCGGAGAGACCCAGTACTTC CASSELWAGETQYF
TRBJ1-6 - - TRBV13 TGTGCCAGCAGCTTAGGAGGGGGAGTGACACCCCTCCACTTT CASSLGGGVTPLHF
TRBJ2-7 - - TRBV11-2 TGTGCCAGCAGCCTTCAGGGCCGTCAGTACTTC CASSLQGRQYF